A single TCR beta chain is shown here with its context. Its matching antigen is unknown. This PCR relied on a set of 60 Vbeta primers and 13 Jbeta primers. Profiled with immunoSEQ multiplex PCR; TCRdb holds only in-frame clones, not every one. The table has about 160,000 clones, approximately 80% seen once. The entry originates in a study of cytomegalovirus exposure and HLA in healthy donors. Looked up from germline, CDR1 is SGHTA and CDR2 is FQGNSA. CDR3 size: 15 residues. Trimming removed 1 base from V and 4 bases from J, with 11 bases in between. Overall study results and limits: Later work found that TCR association rates differed between HLA loci; DRB1 had the most and HLA-C the fewest. In a later analysis, at a false discovery rate of 0.05, roughly 17,000 TCR beta sequences matched HLA alleles. Listed as cytomegalovirus-associated were 164 TCR beta chains. Rare TCR sequences dominated, though some public TCRs recurred in many donors.

This clonotype was sampled from a boy aged 2 to 10 in good health and CMV-seronegative. The sequenced sample was PBMCs. J is TRBJ2-1 and V is TRBV7-2; possible D gene TRBD2, 5 bases. The CDR3 nucleotides are TGTGCCAGCAGCTTAGATACGGGATCGTACAATGAGCAGTTCTTC. Translated: CASSLDTGSYNEQFF.